This T cell receptor beta chain came from a study of blood T cell repertoires in COVID-19. The wider study: Both acute and convalescent COVID-19 samples were obtained from the United States, Italy and Spain.

The repertoire was sequenced with immunoSEQ multiplex PCR; TCRdb's copy has only in-frame clones and lacks some. Among just over 350,000 clones listed, more than 75% were seen once. CDR1 and CDR2 (germline): SQVTM, ANQGSEA. V lost 1 base, J lost 3 bases, and 12 bases lay in between. This CDR3 is 14 amino acids long. Participants' own reports of clinical history determined their cohort assignment. Recovered status in Cohort 3 required two negative PCRs, clearance, or symptom resolution. This chain joins TRBV29-1 and TRBJ1-2; TRBD1 is a possible D gene (6 bases). This sequence was found in a woman in her thirties who had recovered from COVID-19. Material for sequencing was PBMCs or T cells enriched from blood (not recorded which). In DNA, the CDR3 is TGCAGCGTTGAAGGACGTGCAGGGGACTATGGCTACACCTTC. The encoded protein is CSVEGRAGDYGYTF. Full variable domain (outside the CDR3, taken from reference TRBV29-1 and TRBJ1-2): SAVISQKPSRDICQRGTSLTIQCQVDSQVTMMFWYRQQPGQSLTLIATANQGSEATYESGFVIDKFPISRPNLTFSTLTVSNMSPEDSSIYLCSVEGRAGDYGYTFGSGTRLTVV.